Listed below are T cell receptor beta chains from one sample, sequenced in a study of blood T cell repertoires in COVID-19. Profiled with immunoSEQ multiplex PCR; TCRdb holds only in-frame clones, not every one. The table shows tens of thousands of clones, with 70% to 90% occurring only once. What was sequenced was PBMCs or T cells enriched from blood (not recorded which). These receptor sequences come from a woman between 35 and 50 years old who had recovered from COVID-19. CDR3s leave out the opening cysteine and the closing phenylalanine or tryptophan.

J | V | CDR3
TRBJ2-1 | TRBV2 | ASSRGGTYNEQF
TRBJ1-6 | TRBV25-1 | ASTPTVYNSPLH
TRBJ1-2 | TRBV15 | ATSGGTLYGYT
TRBJ2-7 | TRBV7-9 | ASSGQRGGAYEQY
TRBJ1-5 | TRBV2 | ASSGDSFFQPQH
TRBJ2-7 | TRBV12-3/TRBV12-4 | ATSQGARNEQY
TRBJ2-5 | TRBV19 | ASSHKGPKETQY
TRBJ2-7 | TRBV7-9 | ASSPRKGAYEQY
TRBJ1-1 | TRBV5-1 | ASSPNMNTEAF
TRBJ2-5 | TRBV6-4 | ASSQERGETQY
TRBJ1-2 | TRBV6-1 | ASSEVDDRTTSYGYT
TRBJ2-7 | TRBV2 | AGSTGDYEQY
TRBJ1-2 | TRBV29-1 | SVATDRGHGGYT
TRBJ1-1 | TRBV6-1 | ASSELPAGNTEAF
TRBJ1-3 | TRBV5-4 | ASSLGDSLSGNTIY
TRBJ1-1 | TRBV18 | ASSQIGDLGEAF
TRBJ2-1 | TRBV5-4 | ASSVPGVLFNEQF
TRBJ1-2 | TRBV7-8 | ASSLTRTGGEGGGYT
TRBJ2-1 | TRBV9 | ASSELAGGTYNEQF
TRBJ2-7 | TRBV7-9 | ASSTEGSEQY
TRBJ2-3 | TRBV5-1 | ASSSGQGSTDTQY
TRBJ1-5 | TRBV10-1 | ASSEGGYGQPQH
TRBJ1-4 | TRBV28 | ASRPGGATNEKLF
TRBJ2-7 | TRBV9 | ASSVGNSGGFEQY
TRBJ2-7 | TRBV3-1/TRBV3-2 | ASSQIPGQGAYEQY
TRBJ1-4 | TRBV6-6 | ASSQTGTLLNEKLF
TRBJ1-1 | TRBV7-6 | ASSSQGSNTEAF
TRBJ1-2 | TRBV24-1 | ATSVGTGDGYT
TRBJ2-3 | TRBV19 | ASRISGGTQY
TRBJ1-5 | TRBV12-3/TRBV12-4 | ASLKQGVQPQH
TRBJ1-1 | TRBV5-4 | ASTPRGLGAVRTEAF
TRBJ1-2 | TRBV6-5 | ASSLWGSTNYGYT
TRBJ1-2 | TRBV2 | ASSRDREGGRGYT
TRBJ2-2 | TRBV6-5 | ASSHLAGGDGELF
TRBJ2-1 | TRBV6-5 | ASMELAGRNEQF
TRBJ2-7 | TRBV2 | ASSDNRGIHEQY
TRBJ1-2 | TRBV5-1 | ASSMLGGDYGYT
TRBJ2-7 | TRBV5-1 | ASSLGTPTYEQY
TRBJ1-3 | TRBV7-6 | ASSLDRGGSGNTIY
TRBJ2-5 | TRBV2 | ASSELTGVQETQY